This T cell receptor (beta chain) was sequenced in a study of long-term antiretroviral therapy in people with HIV. CDR1 and CDR2 (germline): MGHRA, YSYEKL. The CDR3 contains 15 residues. V trimming: 4 bases; J trimming: 2 bases; junction bases outside the gene matches: 6. The authors ran the immunoSEQ assay, v3.0, at survey level. Here immunoSEQ multiplex PCR was the method, and the copy in TCRdb shows in-frame clones only, minus some. The profile shows about 21,000 clones, roughly 85% of them singletons. Material: unsorted PBMCs, obtained 4.1 years after starting antiretroviral therapy. The V gene is TRBV4-1, the J gene TRBJ2-3, with 7 bases aligning to TRBD1. The receptor was derived from a woman in her thirties or forties with HIV. This CDR3 is CASSPWDRSTDTQYF. DNA for the CDR3: TGCGCCAGCAGCCCCTGGGACAGATCCACAGATACGCAGTATTTT.